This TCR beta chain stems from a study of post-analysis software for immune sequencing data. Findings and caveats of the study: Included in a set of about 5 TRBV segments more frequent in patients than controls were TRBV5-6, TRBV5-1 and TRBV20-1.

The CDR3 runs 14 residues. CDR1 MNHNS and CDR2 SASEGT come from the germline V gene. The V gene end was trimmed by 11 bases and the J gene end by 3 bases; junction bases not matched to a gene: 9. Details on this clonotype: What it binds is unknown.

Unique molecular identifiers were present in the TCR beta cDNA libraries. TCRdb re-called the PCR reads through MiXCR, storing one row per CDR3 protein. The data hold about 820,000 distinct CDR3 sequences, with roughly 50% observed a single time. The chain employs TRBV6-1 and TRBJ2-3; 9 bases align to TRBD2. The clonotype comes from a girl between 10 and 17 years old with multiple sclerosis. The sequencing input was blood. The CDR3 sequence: CASVLRGGTDTQYF. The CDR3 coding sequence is TGTGCCTCCGTTTTGCGGGGGGGAACAGATACGCAGTATTTT.